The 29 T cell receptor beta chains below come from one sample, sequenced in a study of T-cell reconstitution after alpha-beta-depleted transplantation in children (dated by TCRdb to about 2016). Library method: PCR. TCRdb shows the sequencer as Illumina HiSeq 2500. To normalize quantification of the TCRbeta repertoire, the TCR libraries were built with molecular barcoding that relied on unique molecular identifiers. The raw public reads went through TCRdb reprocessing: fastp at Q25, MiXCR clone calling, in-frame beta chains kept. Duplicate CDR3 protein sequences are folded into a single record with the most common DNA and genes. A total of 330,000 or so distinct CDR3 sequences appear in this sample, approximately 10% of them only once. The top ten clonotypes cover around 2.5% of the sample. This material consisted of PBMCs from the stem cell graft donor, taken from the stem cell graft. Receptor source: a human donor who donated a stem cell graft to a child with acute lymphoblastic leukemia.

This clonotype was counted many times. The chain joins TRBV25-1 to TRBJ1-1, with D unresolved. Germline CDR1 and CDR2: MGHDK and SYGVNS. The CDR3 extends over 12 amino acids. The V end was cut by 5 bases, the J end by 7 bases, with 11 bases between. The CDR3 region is CASSPRSNEAFF. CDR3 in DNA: TGTGCCAGCAGTCCCCGTTCTAATGAAGCTTTCTTT.

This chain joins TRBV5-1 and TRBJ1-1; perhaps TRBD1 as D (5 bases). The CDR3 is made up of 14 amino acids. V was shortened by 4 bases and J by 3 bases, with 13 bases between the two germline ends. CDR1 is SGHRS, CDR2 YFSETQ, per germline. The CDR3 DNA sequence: TGCGCCAGCAGCCCGTGGGGGGACGACACTGAAGCTTTCTTT. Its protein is CASSPWGDDTEAFF. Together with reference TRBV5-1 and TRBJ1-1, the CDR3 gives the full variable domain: KAGVTQTPRYLIKTRGQQVTLSCSPISGHRSVSWYQQTPGQGLQFLFEYFSETQRNKGNFPGRFSGRQFSNSRSEMNVSTLELGDSALYLCASSPWGDDTEAFFGQGTRLTVV.

CDR3 protein: CASSFSRGRDSYNEQFF. CDR3 DNA sequence: TGTGCCAGCAGTTTTAGTCGTGGGAGGGATTCCTACAATGAGCAGTTCTTC. The chain combines TRBV12-3 or TRBV12-4 with TRBJ2-1, with 7 bases matching TRBD2. V lost 3 bases, J lost 1 base, and 9 bases stayed unmatched. The CDR3 consists of 17 residues.

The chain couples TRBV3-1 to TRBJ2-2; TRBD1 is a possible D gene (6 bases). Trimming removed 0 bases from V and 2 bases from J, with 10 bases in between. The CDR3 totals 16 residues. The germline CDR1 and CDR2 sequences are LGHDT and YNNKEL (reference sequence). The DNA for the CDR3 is TGTGCCAGCAGCCAAGATTTCGGGACAAACACCGGGGAGCTGTTTTTT. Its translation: CASSQDFGTNTGELFF.

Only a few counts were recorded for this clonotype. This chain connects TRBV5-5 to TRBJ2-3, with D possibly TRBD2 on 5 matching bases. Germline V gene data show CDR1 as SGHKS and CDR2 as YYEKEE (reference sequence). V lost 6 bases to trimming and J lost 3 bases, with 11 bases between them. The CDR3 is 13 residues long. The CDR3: CASKQRGTDTQYF. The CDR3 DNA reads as TGTGCCAGCAAACAAAGAGGGACAGATACGCAGTATTTT.

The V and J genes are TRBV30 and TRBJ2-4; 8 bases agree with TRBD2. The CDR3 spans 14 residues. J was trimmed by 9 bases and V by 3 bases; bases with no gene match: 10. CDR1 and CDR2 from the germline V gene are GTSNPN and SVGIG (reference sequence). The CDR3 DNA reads TGTGCCTGGAGAGACGGGAGGGGATCTAGCATTCAGTACTTC. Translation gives CAWRDGRGSSIQYF.

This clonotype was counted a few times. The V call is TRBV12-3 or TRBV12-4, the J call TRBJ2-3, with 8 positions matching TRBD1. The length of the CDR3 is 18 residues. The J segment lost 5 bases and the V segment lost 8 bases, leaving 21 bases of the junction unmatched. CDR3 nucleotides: TGTGCCAGCTTAGACAGGGGAAAGGACCCCGTTCCCGTAGATACGCAGTATTTT. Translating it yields CASLDRGKDPVPVDTQYF.

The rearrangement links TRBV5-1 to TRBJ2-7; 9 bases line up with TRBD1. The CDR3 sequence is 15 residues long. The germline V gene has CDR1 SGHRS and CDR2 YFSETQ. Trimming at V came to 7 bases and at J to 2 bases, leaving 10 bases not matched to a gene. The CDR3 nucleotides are TGCGCCAGCGAACCCGGGACAGGGCAAACCTACGAGCAGTACTTC. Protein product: CASEPGTGQTYEQYF.

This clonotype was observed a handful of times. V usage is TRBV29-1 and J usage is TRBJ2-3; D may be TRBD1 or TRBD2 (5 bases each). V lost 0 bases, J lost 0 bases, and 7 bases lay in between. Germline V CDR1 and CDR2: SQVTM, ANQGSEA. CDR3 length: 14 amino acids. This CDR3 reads CSVEDWGSTDTQYF. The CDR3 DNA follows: TGCAGCGTTGAAGATTGGGGGAGCACAGATACGCAGTATTTT.

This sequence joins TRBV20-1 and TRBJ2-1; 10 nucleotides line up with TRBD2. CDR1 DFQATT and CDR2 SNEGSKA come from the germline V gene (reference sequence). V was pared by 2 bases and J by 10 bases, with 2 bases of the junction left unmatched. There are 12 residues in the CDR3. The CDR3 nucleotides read TGCAGTGCTAGACTAGCGGGAGACGAGCAGTTCTTC. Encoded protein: CSARLAGDEQFF.

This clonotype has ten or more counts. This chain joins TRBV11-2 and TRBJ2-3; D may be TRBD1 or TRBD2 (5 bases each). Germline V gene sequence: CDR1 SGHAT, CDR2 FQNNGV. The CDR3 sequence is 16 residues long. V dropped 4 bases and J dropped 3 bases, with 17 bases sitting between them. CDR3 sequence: CASSSGRSRVTDTQYF. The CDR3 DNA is TGTGCCAGCAGCTCGGGACGGAGCAGAGTAACAGATACGCAGTATTTT.

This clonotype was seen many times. The CDR3 nucleotides are TGCAGTGCCGAGTCGGGGACTAGCGGGACGGGGTACGAGCAGTACTTC. Protein product: CSAESGTSGTGYEQYF. The chain employs TRBV20-1 and TRBJ2-7, with 13 bases identical to TRBD2. The germline V gene has CDR1 DFQATT and CDR2 SNEGSKA (reference sequence). V lost 6 bases, J lost 4 bases, and 12 bases stayed unmatched. The length of the CDR3 is 16 residues.

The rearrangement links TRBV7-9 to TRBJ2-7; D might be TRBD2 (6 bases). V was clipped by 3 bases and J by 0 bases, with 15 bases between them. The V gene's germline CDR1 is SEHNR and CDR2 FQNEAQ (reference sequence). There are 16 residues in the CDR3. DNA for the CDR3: TGTGCCAGCAGCTTCTCCATGAGCGGGTCCTCCTACGAGCAGTACTTC. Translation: CASSFSMSGSSYEQYF.

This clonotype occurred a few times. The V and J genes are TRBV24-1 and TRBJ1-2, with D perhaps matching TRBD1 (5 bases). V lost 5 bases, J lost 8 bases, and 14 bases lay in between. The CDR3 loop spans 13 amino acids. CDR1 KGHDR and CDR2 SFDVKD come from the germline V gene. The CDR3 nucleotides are TGTGCCACCAGTGCGCAGGGTCCTGGGGGCTACACCTTC. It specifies CATSAQGPGGYTF.

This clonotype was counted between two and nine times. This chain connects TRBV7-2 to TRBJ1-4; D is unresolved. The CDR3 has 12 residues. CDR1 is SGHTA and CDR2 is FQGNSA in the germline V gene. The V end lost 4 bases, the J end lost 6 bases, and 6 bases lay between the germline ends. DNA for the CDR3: TGTGCCAGCAGCTACAATGATGAAAAACTGTTTTTT. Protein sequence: CASSYNDEKLFF. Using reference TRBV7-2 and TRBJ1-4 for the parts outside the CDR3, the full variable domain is GAGVSQSPSNKVTEKGKDVELRCDPISGHTALYWYRQSLGQGLEFLIYFQGNSAPDKSGLPSDRFSAERTGGSVSTLTIQRTQQEDSAVYLCASSYNDEKLFFGSGTQLSVL.

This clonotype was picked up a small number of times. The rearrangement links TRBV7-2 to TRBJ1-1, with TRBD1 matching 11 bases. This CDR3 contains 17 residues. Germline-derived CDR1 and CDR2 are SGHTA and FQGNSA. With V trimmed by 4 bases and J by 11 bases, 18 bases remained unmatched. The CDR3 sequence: CASSSPTGTGGAVDAFF. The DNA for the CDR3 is TGTGCCAGCAGCTCCCCTACCGGGACAGGGGGTGCAGTGGATGCTTTCTTT.

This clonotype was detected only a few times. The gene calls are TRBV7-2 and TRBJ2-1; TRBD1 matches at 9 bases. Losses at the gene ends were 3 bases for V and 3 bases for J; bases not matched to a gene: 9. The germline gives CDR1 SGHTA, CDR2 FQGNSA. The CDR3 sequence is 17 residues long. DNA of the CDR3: TGTGCCAGCAGCTTTCCCAAGAGGACAGGGGACTACAATGAGCAGTTCTTC. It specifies CASSFPKRTGDYNEQFF.

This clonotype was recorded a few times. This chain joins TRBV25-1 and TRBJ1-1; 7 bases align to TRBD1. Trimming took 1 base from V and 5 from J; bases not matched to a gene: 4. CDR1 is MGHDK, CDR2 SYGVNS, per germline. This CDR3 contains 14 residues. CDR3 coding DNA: TGTGCCAGCAGTGAATCCCCGACAGGGACTGAAGCTTTCTTT. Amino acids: CASSESPTGTEAFF.

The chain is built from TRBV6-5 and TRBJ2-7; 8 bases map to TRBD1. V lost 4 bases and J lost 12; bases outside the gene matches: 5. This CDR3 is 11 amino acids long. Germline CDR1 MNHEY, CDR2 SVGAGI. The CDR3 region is CASSSGQGWYF. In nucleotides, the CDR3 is TGTGCCAGCAGTTCAGGACAGGGTTGGTACTTC.

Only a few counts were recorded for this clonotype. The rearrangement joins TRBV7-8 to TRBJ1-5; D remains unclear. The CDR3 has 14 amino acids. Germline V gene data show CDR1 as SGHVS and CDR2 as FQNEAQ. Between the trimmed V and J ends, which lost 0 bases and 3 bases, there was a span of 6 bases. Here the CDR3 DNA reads TGTGCCAGCAGCTTAGCTACACCCAATCAGCCCCAGCATTTT. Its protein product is CASSLATPNQPQHF.

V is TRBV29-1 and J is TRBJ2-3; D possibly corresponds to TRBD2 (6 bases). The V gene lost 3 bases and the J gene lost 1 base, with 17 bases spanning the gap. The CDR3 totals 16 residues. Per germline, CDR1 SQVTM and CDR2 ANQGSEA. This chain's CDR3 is CSVDAGLLRGTDTQYF. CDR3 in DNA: TGCAGCGTTGACGCGGGACTCCTAAGAGGCACAGATACGCAGTATTTT.

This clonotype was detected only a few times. The CDR3 region has the DNA TGCGCCAGCAGCCCCCTGAGCGATACCAAAAACATTCAGTACTTC. Translated, it gives CASSPLSDTKNIQYF. The V call is TRBV5-1, the J call TRBJ2-4; no firm D call. This CDR3 spans 15 amino acids. Per the germline V gene, CDR1 is SGHRS and CDR2 is YFSETQ. V was trimmed by 4 bases and J by 2 bases, leaving 13 bases between them.

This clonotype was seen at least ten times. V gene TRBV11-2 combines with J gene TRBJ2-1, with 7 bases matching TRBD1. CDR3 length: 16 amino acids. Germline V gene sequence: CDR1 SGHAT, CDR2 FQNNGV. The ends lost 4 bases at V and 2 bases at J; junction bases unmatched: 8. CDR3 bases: TGTGCCAGCAGCTCTTGGGACAGTCCCCCCTACAATGAGCAGTTCTTC. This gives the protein CASSSWDSPPYNEQFF.

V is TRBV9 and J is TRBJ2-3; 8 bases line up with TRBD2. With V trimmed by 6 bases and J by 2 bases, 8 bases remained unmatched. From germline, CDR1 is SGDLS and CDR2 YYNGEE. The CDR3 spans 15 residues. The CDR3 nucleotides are TGTGCCAGCAAAAGCGGGAGCCTTTCCACAGATACGCAGTATTTT. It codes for CASKSGSLSTDTQYF. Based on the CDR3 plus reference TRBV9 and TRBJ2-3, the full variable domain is DSGVTQTPKHLITATGQRVTLRCSPRSGDLSVYWYQQSLDQGLQFLIQYYNGEERAKGNILERFSAQQFPDLHSELNLSSLELGDSALYFCASKSGSLSTDTQYFGPGTRLTVL.

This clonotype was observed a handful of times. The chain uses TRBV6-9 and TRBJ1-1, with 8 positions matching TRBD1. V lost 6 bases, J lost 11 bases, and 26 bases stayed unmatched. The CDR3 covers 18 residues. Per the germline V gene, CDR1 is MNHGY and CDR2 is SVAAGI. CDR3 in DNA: TGTGCCAGCAGCTGGTTTCCGGGACAGGAAGCCCTTGCCCAATTGGCTTTCTTT. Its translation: CASSWFPGQEALAQLAFF.

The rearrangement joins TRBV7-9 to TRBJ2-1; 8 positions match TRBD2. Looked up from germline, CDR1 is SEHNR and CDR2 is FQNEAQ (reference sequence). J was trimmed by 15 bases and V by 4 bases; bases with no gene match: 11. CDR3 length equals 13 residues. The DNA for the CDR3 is TGTGCCAGCAGCTCCCCCTTTAGCGGGATAGGGTTCTTC. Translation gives CASSSPFSGIGFF.

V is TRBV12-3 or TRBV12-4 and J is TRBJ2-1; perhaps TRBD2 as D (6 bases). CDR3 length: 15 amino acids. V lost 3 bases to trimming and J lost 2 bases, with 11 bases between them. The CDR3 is CASSLRRAPYNEQFF. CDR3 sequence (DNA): TGTGCCAGCAGTTTGCGGAGGGCCCCCTACAATGAGCAGTTCTTC.

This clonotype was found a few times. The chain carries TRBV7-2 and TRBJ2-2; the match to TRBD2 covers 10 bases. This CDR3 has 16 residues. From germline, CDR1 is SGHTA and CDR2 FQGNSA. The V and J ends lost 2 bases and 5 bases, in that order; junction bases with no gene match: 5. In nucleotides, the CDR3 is TGTGCCAGCAGCTTATCTAGCGGGAGTGGGACCGGGGAGCTGTTTTTT. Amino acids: CASSLSSGSGTGELFF.

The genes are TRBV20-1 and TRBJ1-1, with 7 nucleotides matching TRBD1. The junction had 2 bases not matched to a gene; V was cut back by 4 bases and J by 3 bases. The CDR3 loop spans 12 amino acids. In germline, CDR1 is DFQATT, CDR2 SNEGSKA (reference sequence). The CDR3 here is CSANRGYTEAFF. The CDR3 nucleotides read TGCAGTGCTAACAGGGGATACACTGAAGCTTTCTTT.